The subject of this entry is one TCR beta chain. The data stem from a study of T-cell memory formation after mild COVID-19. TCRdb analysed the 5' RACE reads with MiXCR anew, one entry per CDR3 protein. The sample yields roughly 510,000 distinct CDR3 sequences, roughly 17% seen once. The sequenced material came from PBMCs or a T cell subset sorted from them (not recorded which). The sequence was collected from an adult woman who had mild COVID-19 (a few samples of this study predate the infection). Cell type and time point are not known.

The chain's CDR3 is CASSQEGTSSTDTQYF. CDR3 DNA: TGTGCCAGCAGCCAAGAGGGAACTTCTAGCACAGATACGCAGTATTTT. The chain is built from TRBV4-2 and TRBJ2-3; D not certain. Germline loops: CDR1 LGHNA, CDR2 YNFKEQ. The CDR3 spans 16 residues. Trimming took 0 bases from V and 0 from J, leaving 10 bases between them.